One T cell receptor beta chain is described in this entry. The data stem from a study of blood T cell repertoires in COVID-19. The study drew participants aged about 18 to 89 years from some 24 US areas. Trimming removed 0 bases from V and 1 base from J, with 4 bases in between. CDR1 and CDR2 from the germline V gene are SGHNT and YYREEE (reference sequence). The CDR3 runs to 14 residues. Sequenced by immunoSEQ multiplex PCR; TCRdb stores in-frame clones only, minus some. The sample gives about 180,000 clones, roughly nine tenths of which show up once; over 2% is in the top ten. The clonotype originates from a woman aged 40-49 years with acute COVID-19. The chain has TRBV5-4 and TRBJ2-2; D ambiguous. Sequenced input: PBMCs or T cells enriched from blood (not recorded which). Here the CDR3 DNA reads TGTGCCAGCAGCTTGGACAGGAACACCGGGGAGCTGTTTTTT. Translation: CASSLDRNTGELFF.